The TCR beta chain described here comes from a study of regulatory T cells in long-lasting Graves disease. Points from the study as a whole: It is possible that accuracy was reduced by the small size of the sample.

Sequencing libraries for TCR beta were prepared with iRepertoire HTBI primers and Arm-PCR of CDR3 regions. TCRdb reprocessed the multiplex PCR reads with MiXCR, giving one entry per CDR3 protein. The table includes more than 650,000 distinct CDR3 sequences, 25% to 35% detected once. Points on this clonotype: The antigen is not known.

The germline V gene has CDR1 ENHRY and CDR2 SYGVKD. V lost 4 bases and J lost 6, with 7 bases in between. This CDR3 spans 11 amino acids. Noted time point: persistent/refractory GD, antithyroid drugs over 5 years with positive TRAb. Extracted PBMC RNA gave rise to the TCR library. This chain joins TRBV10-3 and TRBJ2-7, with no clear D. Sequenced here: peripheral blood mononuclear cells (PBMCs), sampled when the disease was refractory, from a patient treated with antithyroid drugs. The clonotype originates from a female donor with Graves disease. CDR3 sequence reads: CAISVFGEQYF. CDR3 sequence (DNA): TGTGCCATCAGTGTCTTTGGCGAGCAGTACTTC.